Described below is a single TCR beta chain sequence and its context. Its matching antigen is unknown. Method: immunoSEQ multiplex PCR; TCRdb's copy keeps in-frame clones and lacks some. The sample lists tens of thousands of clones, about four fifths seen once, with about 12% in the top ten. V lost 7 bases and J 5 bases, leaving 23 bases between the germline ends. Germline V lookup: CDR1 LNHDA, CDR2 SQIVND (reference sequence). The CDR3 is made up of 16 amino acids. The sample originates from a study of cytomegalovirus exposure and HLA in healthy donors. The study, taken as a whole, reports: Altogether, 150 to 200 TCR beta chains were recorded as cytomegalovirus-associated. Many donors shared some public TCRs, even though most TCR sequences were rare.

Sequenced: PBMCs. This chain joins TRBV19 and TRBJ1-2; D is perhaps TRBD1 (6 bases). This clonotype originated in a woman under 30 in good health and CMV-seropositive. CDR3 sequence (DNA): TGTGCCAGTAATGACGGACAGTTGACATCGGAATATGGCTACACCTTC. Its protein product is CASNDGQLTSEYGYTF. The full variable domain, its missing parts supplied by reference TRBV19 and TRBJ1-2, is DGGITQSPKYLFRKEGQNVTLSCEQNLNHDAMYWYRQDPGQGLRLIYYSQIVNDFQKGDIAEGYSVSREKKESFPLTVTSAQKNPTAFYLCASNDGQLTSEYGYTFGSGTRLTVV.